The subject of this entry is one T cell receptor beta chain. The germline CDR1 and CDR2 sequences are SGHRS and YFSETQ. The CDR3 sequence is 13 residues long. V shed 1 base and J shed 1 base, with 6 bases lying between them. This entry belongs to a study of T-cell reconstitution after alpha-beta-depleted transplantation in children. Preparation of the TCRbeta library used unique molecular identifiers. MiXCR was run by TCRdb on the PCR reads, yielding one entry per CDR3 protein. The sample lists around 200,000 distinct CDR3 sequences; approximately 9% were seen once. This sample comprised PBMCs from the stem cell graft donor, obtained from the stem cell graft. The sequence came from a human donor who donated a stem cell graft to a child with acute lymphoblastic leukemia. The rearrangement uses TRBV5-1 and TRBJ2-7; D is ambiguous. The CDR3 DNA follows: TGCGCCAGCAGCTTGATGGATTCCTACGAGCAGTACTTC. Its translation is CASSLMDSYEQYF.